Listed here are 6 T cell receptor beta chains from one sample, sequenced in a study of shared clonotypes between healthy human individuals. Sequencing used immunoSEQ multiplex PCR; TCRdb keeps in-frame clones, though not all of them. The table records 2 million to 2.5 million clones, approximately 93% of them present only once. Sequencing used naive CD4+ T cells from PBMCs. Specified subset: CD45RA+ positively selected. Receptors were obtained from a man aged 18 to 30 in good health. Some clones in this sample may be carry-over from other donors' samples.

Here the CDR3 DNA reads TGTGCCAGCAGCCCCCGGTCGTGGGCCGGCACTGAAGCTTTCTTT. Translation: CASSPRSWAGTEAFF. This chain joins TRBV7-8 and TRBJ1-1, with D uncertain. Germline loops: CDR1 SGHVS, CDR2 FQNEAQ. The CDR3 loop spans 15 amino acids. V lost 5 bases to trimming and J lost 4 bases, with 17 bases between them.

This CDR3 is CASSAGLSGNTIYF. CDR3 nucleotides: TGCGCCAGCAGTGCGGGCCTCTCTGGAAACACCATATATTTT. The V gene is TRBV10-1, the J gene TRBJ1-3; D is uncertain. CDR3 length: 14 residues. Per the germline V gene, CDR1 is WNHNN and CDR2 is SYGVQD (reference sequence). Trimming shortened V by 4 bases and J by 0 bases, and 7 bases separated the two germline ends.

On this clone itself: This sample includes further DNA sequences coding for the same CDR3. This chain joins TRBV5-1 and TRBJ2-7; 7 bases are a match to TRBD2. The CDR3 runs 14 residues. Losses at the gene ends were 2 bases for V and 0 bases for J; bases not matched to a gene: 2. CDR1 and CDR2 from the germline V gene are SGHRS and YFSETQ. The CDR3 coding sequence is TGCGCCAGCAGCTTTGGCGGGAGCTCCTACGAGCAGTACTTC. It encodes CASSFGGSSYEQYF.

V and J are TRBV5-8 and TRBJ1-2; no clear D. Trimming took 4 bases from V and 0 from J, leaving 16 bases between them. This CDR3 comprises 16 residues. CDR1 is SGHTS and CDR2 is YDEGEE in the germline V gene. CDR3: CASSSTIRITNYGYTF. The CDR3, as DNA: TGTGCCAGCAGCAGCACGATCAGGATCACTAACTATGGCTACACCTTC.

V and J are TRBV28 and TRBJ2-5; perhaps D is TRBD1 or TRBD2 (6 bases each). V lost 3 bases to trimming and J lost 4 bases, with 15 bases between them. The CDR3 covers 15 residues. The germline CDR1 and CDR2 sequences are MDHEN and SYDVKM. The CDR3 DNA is TGTGCCAGCAGTTTTATAACGGGGGCTCGAGAGACCCAGTACTTC. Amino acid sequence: CASSFITGARETQYF.

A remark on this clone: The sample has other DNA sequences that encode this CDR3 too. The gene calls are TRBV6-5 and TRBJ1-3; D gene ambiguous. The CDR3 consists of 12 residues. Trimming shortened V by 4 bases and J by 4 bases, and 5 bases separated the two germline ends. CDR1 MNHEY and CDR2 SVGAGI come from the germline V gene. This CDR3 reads CASSSTGNTIYF. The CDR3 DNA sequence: TGTGCCAGCAGTTCTACCGGAAACACCATATATTTT.